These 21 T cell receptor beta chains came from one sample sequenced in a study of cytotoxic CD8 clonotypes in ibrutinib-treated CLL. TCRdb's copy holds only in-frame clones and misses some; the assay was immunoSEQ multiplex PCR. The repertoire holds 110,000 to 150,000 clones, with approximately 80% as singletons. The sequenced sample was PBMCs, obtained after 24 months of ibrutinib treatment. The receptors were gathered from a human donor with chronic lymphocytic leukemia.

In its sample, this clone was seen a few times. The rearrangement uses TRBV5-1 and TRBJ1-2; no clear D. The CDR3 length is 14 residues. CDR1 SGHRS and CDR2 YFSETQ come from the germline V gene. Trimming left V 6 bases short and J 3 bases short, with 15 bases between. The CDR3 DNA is TGCGCCAGCACGGCAATACGACTTTACTATGGCTACACCTTC. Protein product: CASTAIRLYYGYTF.

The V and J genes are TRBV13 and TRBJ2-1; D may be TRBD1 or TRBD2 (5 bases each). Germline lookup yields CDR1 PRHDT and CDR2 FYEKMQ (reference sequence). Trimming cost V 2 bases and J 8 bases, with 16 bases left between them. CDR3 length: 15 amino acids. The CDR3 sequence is CASSLWGTGGHEQFF. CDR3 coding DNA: TGTGCCAGCAGCTTATGGGGGACCGGCGGCCATGAGCAGTTCTTC.

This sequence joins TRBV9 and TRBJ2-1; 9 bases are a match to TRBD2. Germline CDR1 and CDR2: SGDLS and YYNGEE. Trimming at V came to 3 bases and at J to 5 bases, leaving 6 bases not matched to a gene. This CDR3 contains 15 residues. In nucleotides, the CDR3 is TGTGCCAGCAGCGCCCCAGCGGGGGGAGACAATGAGCAGTTCTTC. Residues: CASSAPAGGDNEQFF.

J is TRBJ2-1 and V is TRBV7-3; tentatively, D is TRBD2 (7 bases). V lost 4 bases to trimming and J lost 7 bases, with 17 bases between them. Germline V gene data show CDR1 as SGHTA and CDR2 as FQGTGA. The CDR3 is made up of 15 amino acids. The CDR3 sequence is CASSSRGLATNEQFF. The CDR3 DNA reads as TGTGCCAGCAGCTCGCGGGGGCTTGCCACAAATGAGCAGTTCTTC.

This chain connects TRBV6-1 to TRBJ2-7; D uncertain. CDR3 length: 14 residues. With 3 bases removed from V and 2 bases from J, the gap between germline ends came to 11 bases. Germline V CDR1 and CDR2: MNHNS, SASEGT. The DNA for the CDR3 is TGTGCCAGCAGTGATTGGCAGCCCGCCTACGAGCAGTACTTC. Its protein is CASSDWQPAYEQYF.

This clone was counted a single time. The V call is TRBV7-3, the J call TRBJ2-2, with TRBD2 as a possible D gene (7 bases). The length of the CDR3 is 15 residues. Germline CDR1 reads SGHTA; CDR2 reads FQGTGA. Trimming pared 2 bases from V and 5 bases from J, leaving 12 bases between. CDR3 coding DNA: TGTGCCAGCAGCTTACCAGGGAGGGGGACCGGGGAGCTGTTTTTT. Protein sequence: CASSLPGRGTGELFF.

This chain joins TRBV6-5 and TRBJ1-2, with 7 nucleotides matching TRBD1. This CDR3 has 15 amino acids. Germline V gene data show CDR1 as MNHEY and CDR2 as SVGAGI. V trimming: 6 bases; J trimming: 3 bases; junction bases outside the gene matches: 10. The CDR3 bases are TGTGCCAGCAGCCCGAGGACAGGTCGTGACTATGGCTACACCTTC. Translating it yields CASSPRTGRDYGYTF.

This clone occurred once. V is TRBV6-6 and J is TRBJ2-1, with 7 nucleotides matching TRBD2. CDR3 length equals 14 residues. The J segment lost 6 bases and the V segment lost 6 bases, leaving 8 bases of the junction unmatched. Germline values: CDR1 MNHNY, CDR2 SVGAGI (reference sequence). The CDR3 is CASSPTSSGNEQFF. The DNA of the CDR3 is TGTGCCAGCAGCCCGACTAGCTCTGGCAATGAGCAGTTCTTC.

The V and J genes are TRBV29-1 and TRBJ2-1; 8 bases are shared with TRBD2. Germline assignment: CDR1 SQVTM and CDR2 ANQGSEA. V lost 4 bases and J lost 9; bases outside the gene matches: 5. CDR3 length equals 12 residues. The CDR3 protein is CSVVSLAAEQFF. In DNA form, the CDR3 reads TGCAGCGTTGTATCACTAGCGGCTGAGCAGTTCTTC.

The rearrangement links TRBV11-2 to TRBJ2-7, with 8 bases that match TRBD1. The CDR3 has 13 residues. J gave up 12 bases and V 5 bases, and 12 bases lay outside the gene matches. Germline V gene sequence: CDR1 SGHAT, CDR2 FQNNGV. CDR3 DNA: TGTGCCAGCAGCCCGGACAGGGTTATTCCGGGGTACTTC. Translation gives CASSPDRVIPGYF.

The CDR3 reads CASSLSASAHTDTQYF. In nucleotides, the CDR3 is TGTGCCAGCAGCTTATCGGCTAGCGCTCACACAGATACGCAGTATTTT. The rearrangement joins TRBV7-9 to TRBJ2-3, with D possibly TRBD2 on 6 matching bases. The CDR3 has 16 residues. The V end lost 2 bases, the J end lost 2 bases, and 14 bases lay between the germline ends. CDR1 is SEHNR, CDR2 FQNEAQ, per germline (reference sequence).

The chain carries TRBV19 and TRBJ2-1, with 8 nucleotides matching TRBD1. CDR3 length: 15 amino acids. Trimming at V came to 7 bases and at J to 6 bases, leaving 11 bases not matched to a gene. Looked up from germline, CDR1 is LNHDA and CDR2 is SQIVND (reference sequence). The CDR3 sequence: CASTITGTGFNEQFF. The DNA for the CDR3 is TGTGCCAGTACCATAACCGGGACAGGCTTCAATGAGCAGTTCTTC.

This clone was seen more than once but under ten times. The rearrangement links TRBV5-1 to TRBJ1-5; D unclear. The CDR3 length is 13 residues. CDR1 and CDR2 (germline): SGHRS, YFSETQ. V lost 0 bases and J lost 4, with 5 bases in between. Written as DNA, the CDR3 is TGCGCCAGCAGCTTGGTGGGGAATCAGCCCCAGCATTTT. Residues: CASSLVGNQPQHF.

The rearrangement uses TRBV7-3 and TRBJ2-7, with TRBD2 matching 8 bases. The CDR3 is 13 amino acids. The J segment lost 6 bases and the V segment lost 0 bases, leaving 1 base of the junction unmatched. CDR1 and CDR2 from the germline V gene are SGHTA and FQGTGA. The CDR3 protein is CASSLTRGGEQYF. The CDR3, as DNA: TGTGCCAGCAGCTTAACCCGGGGGGGCGAGCAGTACTTC.

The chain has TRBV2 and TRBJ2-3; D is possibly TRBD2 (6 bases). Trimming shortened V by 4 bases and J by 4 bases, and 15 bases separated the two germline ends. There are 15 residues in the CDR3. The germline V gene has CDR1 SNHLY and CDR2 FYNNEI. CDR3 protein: CASSGHRGGADTQYF. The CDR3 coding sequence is TGTGCCAGCAGTGGACATCGGGGAGGCGCAGATACGCAGTATTTT.

The CDR3 protein is CASRLAGGELFF. The CDR3 DNA follows: TGTGCCAGCAGGCTAGCCGGGGGGGAGCTGTTTTTT. The chain couples TRBV6-5 to TRBJ2-2; tentatively, D is TRBD2 (5 bases). CDR1 and CDR2 from the germline V gene are MNHEY and SVGAGI. The CDR3 spans 12 residues. Between the trimmed V and J ends, which lost 6 bases and 8 bases, there was a span of 10 bases.

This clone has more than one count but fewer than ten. The CDR3 nucleotides are TGTGCCAGCAGTTTAGCCCAGGGTGATGGCTACACCTTC. Its translation is CASSLAQGDGYTF. The genes are TRBV28 and TRBJ1-2; weak D call: TRBD1 (5 bases). The V gene lost 2 bases and the J gene lost 6 bases, with 10 bases spanning the gap. The germline V gene encodes CDR1 MDHEN and CDR2 SYDVKM. CDR3 length: 13 amino acids.

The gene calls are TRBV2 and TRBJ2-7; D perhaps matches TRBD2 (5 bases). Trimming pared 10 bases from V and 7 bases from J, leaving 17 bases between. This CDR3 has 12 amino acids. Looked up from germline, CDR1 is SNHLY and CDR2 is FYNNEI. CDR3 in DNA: TGTGCCACCAGCGGTGATGCTTGGGAGCAGTACTTC. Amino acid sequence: CATSGDAWEQYF. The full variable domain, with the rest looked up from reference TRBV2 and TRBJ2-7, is EPEVTQTPSHQVTQMGQEVILRCVPISNHLYFYWYRQILGQKVEFLVSFYNNEISEKSEIFDDQFSVERPDGSNFTLKIRSTKLEDSAMYFCATSGDAWEQYFGPGTRLTVT.

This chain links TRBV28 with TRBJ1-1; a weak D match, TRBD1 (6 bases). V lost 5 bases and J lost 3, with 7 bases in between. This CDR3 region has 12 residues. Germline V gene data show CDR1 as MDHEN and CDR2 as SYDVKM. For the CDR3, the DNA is TGTGCCAGCAGTGGGGGCCACACTGAAGCTTTCTTT. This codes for CASSGGHTEAFF.

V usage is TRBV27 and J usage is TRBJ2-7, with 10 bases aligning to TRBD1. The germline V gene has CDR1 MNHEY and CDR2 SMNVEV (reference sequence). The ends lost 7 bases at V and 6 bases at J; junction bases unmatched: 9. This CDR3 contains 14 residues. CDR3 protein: CASTPGTGAGEQYF. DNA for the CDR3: TGTGCCAGCACCCCGGGGACAGGGGCGGGCGAGCAGTACTTC.

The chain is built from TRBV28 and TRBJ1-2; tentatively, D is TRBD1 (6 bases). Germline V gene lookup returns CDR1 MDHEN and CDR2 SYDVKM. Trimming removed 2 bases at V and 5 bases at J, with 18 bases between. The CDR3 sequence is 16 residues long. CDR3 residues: CASSLPGGGWVYGYTF. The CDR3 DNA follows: TGTGCCAGCAGTTTACCAGGAGGGGGATGGGTATATGGCTACACCTTC.